This T cell receptor beta chain was identified in a study of CD8+ T cells in alopecia areata. Study-wide results and limits: When scalp samples are sequenced, resident alphabeta T cells of normal skin are also captured.

Germline V gene data show CDR1 as MGHRA and CDR2 as YSYEKL. The CDR3 spans 14 residues. The V gene end was trimmed by 4 bases and the J gene end by 4 bases; junction bases not matched to a gene: 2. Sequencing templates came from extracted RNA that was reverse transcribed into cDNA. Generated by immunoSEQ multiplex PCR, the TCRdb table keeps only in-frame clones and is missing some. The table includes around 97,000 clones, 55% detected once. Concerning this clone itself: Its cognate antigen is unknown. The same CDR3 can be traced to other DNA sequences in this sample.

This receptor was taken from a human donor in good health. Source material: CD4+ T cells sorted from blood. The V call is TRBV4-1, the J call TRBJ2-3, with TRBD1 matching over 10 bases. CDR3 bases: TGCGCCAGCAGCCCCGGGACAGGGGCAGATACGCAGTATTTT. This encodes CASSPGTGADTQYF.